This TCR beta chain was observed in a study of blood T cell repertoires in COVID-19. Across the study: PBMCs, B-cell-depleted T cells, or T cells were the source of the cDNA or gDNA that made up the material.

CDR1 and CDR2 (germline): MDHEN, SYDVKM. The CDR3 extends over 13 amino acids. V lost 2 bases and J lost 1, with 5 bases in between. The method was immunoSEQ multiplex PCR; TCRdb's version includes in-frame clones alone and lacks a portion of them. This sample yields approximately 240,000 clones, of which approximately 86% are seen a single time; 5% to 7% belongs to the top ten. This clone was observed a handful of times. The chain combines TRBV28 with TRBJ1-1; D remains unclear. This sequence originates from an older woman with active or convalescent COVID-19. The sample was peripheral blood. The CDR3 reads CASSLVGNTEAFF. The CDR3 bases are TGTGCCAGCAGTTTAGTCGGGAACACTGAAGCTTTCTTT.